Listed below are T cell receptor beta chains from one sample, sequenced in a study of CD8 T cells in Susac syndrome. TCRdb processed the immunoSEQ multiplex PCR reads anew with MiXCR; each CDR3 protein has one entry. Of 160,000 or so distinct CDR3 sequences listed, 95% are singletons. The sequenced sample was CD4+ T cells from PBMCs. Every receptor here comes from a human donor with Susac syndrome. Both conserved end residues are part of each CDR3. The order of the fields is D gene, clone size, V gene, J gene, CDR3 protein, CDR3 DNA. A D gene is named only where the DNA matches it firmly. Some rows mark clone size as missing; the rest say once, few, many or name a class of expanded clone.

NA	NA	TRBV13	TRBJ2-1	CASRLQGVEQFF	TGTGCCAGCAGATTACAGGGAGTTGAGCAGTTCTTC
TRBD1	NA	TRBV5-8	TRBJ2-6	CASSRWTGGRTGANVLTF	TGTGCCAGCAGCCGATGGACAGGGGGCAGGACTGGGGCCAACGTCCTGACTTTC
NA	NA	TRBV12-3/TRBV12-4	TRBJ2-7	CASSPPRDTYEQYF	TGTGCCAGCAGTCCCCCCAGGGACACCTACGAGCAGTACTTC
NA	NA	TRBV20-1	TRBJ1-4	CSVSGVGDEKLFF	TGCAGTGTCTCAGGGGTGGGGGATGAAAAACTGTTTTTT
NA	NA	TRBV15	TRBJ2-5	CATSRGLGVGETQYF	TGTGCCACCAGCAGAGGCCTCGGGGTTGGGGAGACCCAGTACTTC
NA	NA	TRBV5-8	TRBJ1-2	CASSLYRGATDGYTF	TGTGCCAGCAGCTTGTATCGGGGGGCGACGGATGGCTACACCTTC
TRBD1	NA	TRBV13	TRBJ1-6	CASSLRQGESPPLHF	TGTGCCAGCAGCCTACGACAGGGAGAAAGTCCACCCCTCCACTTT
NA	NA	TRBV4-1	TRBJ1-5	CASSQDVGAFGQPQHF	TGCGCCAGCAGCCAAGATGTAGGGGCGTTCGGTCAGCCCCAGCATTTT
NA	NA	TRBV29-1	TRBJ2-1	CSVGRGYGEQFF	TGCAGCGTTGGAAGGGGGTACGGTGAGCAGTTCTTC
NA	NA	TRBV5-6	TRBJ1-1	CASSPVGRIAEAFF	TGTGCCAGCAGCCCGGTGGGGAGAATTGCTGAAGCTTTCTTT
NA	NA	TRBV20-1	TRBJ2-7	CSASGGPEQYF	TGCAGTGCTAGCGGGGGCCCCGAGCAGTACTTC
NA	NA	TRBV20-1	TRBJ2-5	CSARDPTGGTAVATQYF	TGCAGTGCTAGAGACCCCACAGGAGGGACAGCCGTCGCGACCCAGTACTTC
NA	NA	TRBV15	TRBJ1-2	CATSRDPPGSPSGGYTF	TGTGCCACCAGCAGAGATCCTCCGGGCAGCCCTTCGGGAGGCTACACCTTC
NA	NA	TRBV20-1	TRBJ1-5	CSARREAQPQHF	TGCAGTGCTAGAAGGGAGGCTCAGCCCCAGCATTTT
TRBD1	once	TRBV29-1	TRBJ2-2	CSVLSPGGNTGELFF	TGCAGCGTCCTCTCGCCAGGGGGGAACACCGGGGAGCTGTTTTTT
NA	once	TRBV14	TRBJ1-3	CASSRTAGNTIYF	TGTGCCAGCAGCCGGACAGCTGGAAACACCATATATTTT
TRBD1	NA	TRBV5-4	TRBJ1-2	CASSPTGVNGYTF	TGTGCCAGCAGCCCGACAGGGGTAAATGGCTACACCTTC
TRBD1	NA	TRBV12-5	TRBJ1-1	CASAWSGGAFF	TGTGCTAGTGCCTGGTCAGGGGGAGCTTTCTTT
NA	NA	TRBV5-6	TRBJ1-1	CASSLAVGEAFF	TGTGCCAGCAGCTTGGCCGTTGGGGAAGCTTTCTTT
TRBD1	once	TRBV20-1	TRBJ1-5	CSARSSGTGGQPQHF	TGCAGTGCTAGATCATCCGGGACAGGAGGTCAGCCCCAGCATTTT
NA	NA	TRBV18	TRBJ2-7	CASSLEDGADEQYF	TGTGCCAGCTCACTGGAGGACGGAGCCGACGAGCAGTACTTC
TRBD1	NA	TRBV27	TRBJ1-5	CASGQGIQPQHF	TGTGCCAGCGGACAGGGGATTCAGCCCCAGCATTTT
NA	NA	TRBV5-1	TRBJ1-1	CASSFRGGQGIMNTEAFF	TGCGCCAGCAGCTTCAGGGGCGGTCAGGGTATTATGAACACTGAAGCTTTCTTT
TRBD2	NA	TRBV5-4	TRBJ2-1	CASSPGGLAGDNEQFF	TGTGCCAGCAGCCCTGGCGGGCTAGCGGGGGACAATGAGCAGTTCTTC
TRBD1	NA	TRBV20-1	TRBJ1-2	CSAPRDSTLNYGYTF	TGCAGTGCCCCCCGGGACAGCACCTTGAACTATGGCTACACCTTC